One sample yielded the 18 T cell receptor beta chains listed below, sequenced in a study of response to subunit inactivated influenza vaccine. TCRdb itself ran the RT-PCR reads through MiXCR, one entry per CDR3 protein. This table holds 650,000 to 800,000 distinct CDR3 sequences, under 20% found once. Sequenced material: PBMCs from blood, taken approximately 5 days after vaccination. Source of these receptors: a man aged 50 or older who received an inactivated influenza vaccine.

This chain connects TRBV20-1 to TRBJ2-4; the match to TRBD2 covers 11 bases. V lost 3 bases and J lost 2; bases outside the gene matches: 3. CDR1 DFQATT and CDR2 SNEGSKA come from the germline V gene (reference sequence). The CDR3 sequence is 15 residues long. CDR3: CSASLAGGTKNIQYF. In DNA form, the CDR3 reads TGCAGTGCTAGCCTAGCGGGAGGTACCAAAAACATTCAGTACTTC.

CDR3 amino acids: CASSPTSRGISYEQYF. The CDR3 coding sequence is TGCGCCAGCAGCCCGACAAGTAGGGGGATCTCCTACGAGCAGTACTTC. The V and J genes are TRBV5-1 and TRBJ2-7, with a weak D call TRBD1 (6 bases). This CDR3 spans 16 amino acids. The germline V gene encodes CDR1 SGHRS and CDR2 YFSETQ. The V gene lost 4 bases and the J gene lost 0 bases, with 17 bases spanning the gap.

CDR3 DNA: TGTGCCAGCAGTTACTCTGGGCAGGGTTATTACGAGCAGTACTTC. Protein: CASSYSGQGYYEQYF. The chain carries TRBV6-5 and TRBJ2-7; tentatively, D is TRBD1 (5 bases). V lost 0 bases and J lost 4, with 13 bases in between. The CDR3 covers 15 residues. Germline CDR1 MNHEY, CDR2 SVGAGI.

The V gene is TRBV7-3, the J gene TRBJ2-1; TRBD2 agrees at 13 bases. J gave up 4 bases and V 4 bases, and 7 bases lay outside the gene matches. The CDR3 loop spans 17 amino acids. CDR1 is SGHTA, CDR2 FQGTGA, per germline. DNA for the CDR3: TGTGCCAGCAGCTCCGGGTCACTAGCGGGAGGGTACAATGAGCAGTTCTTC. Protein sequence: CASSSGSLAGGYNEQFF.

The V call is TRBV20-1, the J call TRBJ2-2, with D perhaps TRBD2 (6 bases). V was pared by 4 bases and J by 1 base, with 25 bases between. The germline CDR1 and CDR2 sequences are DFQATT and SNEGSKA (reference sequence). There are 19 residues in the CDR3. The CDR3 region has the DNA TGCAGTGCTATCAGGGACGTCATAGCGGACGCTGGGAACACCGGGGAGCTGTTTTTT. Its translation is CSAIRDVIADAGNTGELFF.

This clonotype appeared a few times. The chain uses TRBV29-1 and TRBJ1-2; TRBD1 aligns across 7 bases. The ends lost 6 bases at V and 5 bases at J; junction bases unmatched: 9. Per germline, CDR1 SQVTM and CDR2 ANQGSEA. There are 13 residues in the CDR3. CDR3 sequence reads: CSVNTGDFYGYTF. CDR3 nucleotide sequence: TGCAGCGTCAACACAGGGGATTTTTATGGCTACACCTTC.

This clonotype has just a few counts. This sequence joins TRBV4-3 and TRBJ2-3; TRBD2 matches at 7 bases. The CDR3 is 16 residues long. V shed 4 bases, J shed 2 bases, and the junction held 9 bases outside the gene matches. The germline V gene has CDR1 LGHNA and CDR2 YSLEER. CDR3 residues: CASSPQTGLPTDTQYF. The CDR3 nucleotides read TGCGCCAGCAGCCCTCAGACGGGACTACCCACAGATACGCAGTATTTT.

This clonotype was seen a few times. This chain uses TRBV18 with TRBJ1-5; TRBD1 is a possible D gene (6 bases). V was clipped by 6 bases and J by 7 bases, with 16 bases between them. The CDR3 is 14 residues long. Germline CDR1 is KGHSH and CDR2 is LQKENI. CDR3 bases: TGTGCCAGCTCGTCGCAGGGTCAGGGGCAGCCCCAGCATTTT. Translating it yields CASSSQGQGQPQHF.

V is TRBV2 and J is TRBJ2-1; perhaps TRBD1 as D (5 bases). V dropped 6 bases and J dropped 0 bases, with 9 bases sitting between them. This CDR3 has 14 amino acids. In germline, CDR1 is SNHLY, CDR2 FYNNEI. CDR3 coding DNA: TGTGCCAGCAGAGTACAGGTCTCCTACAATGAGCAGTTCTTC. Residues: CASRVQVSYNEQFF. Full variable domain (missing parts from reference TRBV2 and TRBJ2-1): EPEVTQTPSHQVTQMGQEVILRCVPISNHLYFYWYRQILGQKVEFLVSFYNNEISEKSEIFDDQFSVERPDGSNFTLKIRSTKLEDSAMYFCASRVQVSYNEQFFGPGTRLTVL.

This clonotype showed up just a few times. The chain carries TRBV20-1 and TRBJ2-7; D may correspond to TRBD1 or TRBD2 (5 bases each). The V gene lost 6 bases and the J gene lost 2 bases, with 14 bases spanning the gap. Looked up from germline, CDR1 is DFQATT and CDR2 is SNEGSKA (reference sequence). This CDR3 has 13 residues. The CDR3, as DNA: TGCAGTGCCCCGGGGACCGATCCCTACGAGCAGTACTTC. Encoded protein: CSAPGTDPYEQYF.

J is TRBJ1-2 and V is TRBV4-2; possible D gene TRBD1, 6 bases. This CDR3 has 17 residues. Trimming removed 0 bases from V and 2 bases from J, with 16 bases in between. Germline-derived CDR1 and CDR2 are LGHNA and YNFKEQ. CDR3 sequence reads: CASSQDQDRIPNYGYTF. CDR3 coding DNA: TGTGCCAGCAGCCAAGATCAAGACAGGATACCCAACTATGGCTACACCTTC.

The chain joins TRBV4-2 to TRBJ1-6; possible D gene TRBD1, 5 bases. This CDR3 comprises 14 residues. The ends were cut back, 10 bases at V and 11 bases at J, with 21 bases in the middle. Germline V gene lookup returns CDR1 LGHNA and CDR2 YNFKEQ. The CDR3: CAMGPGQGIAPLHF. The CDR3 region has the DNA TGTGCCATGGGCCCCGGGCAGGGAATCGCACCCCTCCACTTT.

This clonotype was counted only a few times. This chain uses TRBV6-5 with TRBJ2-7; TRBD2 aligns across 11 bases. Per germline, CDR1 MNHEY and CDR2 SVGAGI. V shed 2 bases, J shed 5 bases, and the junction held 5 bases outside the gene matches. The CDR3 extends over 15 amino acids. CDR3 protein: CASSYGLLAGDEQYF. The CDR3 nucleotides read TGTGCCAGCAGTTACGGGTTACTAGCGGGAGACGAGCAGTACTTC.

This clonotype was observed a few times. DNA of the CDR3: TGCAGTGCTAGAGACAGCGCTAGCGGGAGTGCCAATGAGCAGTTCTTC. Its translation: CSARDSASGSANEQFF. The chain uses TRBV20-1 and TRBJ2-1, with 10 nucleotides matching TRBD2. Trimming at V came to 0 bases and at J to 6 bases, leaving 8 bases not matched to a gene. The CDR3 runs 16 residues. Germline V lookup: CDR1 DFQATT, CDR2 SNEGSKA (reference sequence).

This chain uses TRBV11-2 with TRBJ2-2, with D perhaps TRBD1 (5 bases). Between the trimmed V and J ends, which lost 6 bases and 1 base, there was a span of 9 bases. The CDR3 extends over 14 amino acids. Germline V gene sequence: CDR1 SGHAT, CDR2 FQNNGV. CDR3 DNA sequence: TGTGCCAGCAGTAGGGGCCTGAACACCGGGGAGCTGTTTTTT. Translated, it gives CASSRGLNTGELFF.

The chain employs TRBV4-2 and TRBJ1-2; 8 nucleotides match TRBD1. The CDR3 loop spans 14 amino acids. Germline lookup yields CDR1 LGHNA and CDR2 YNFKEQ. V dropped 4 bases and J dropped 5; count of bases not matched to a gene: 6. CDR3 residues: CASSRPDRGYGYTF. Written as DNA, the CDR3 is TGTGCCAGCAGCCGACCCGACAGGGGATATGGCTACACCTTC.

The CDR3 DNA reads TGTGCCAGCAGCGCCAGCGGGCGGCTAGCGATAAACAATGAGCAGTTCTTC. Its protein product is CASSASGRLAINNEQFF. The V and J genes are TRBV7-9 and TRBJ2-1; possible D gene TRBD2, 6 bases. Germline CDR1 SEHNR, CDR2 FQNEAQ (reference sequence). The CDR3 length is 17 residues. Trimming left V 5 bases short and J 5 bases short, with 22 bases between.

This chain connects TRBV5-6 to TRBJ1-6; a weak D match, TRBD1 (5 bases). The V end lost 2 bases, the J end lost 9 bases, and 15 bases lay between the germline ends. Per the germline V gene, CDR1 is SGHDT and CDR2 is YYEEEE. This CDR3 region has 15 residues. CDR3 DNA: TGTGCCAGCAGCTTCCAGGGTGATATTGGTTCACCCCTCCACTTT. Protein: CASSFQGDIGSPLHF.